These 20 T cell receptor beta chains came from one sample sequenced in a study of T cells after yellow fever vaccination. From the 5' RACE reads, TCRdb called clonotypes with MiXCR, one entry per CDR3 protein. The top ten hold around 3.4% of the sample, which has some 320,000 distinct CDR3 sequences, less than 9.5% seen once. Sample: CD4+ T cells sorted from PBMCs, taken 5 days after the yellow fever booster vaccination. The receptors were gathered from a man aged 18 to 35 who received the YFV17D yellow fever vaccine.

This clonotype was observed a handful of times. This rearrangement joins TRBV12-3 or TRBV12-4 to TRBJ1-5, with 9 nucleotides matching TRBD1. The V gene end was trimmed by 6 bases and the J gene end by 7 bases; junction bases not matched to a gene: 4. The CDR3 is 13 amino acids. CDR3 loop: CASRSDRGQPQHF. For the CDR3, the DNA is TGTGCCAGCAGATCGGACAGGGGACAGCCCCAGCATTTT.

The V and J genes are TRBV3-1 and TRBJ2-1, with 9 bases that match TRBD2. Germline values: CDR1 LGHDT, CDR2 YNNKEL (reference sequence). The CDR3 totals 14 residues. Trimming at V came to 1 base and at J to 10 bases, leaving 5 bases not matched to a gene. DNA of the CDR3: TGTGCCAGCAGCCAAGCGGCTAGCGGGGACGAGCAGTTCTTC. Translated: CASSQAASGDEQFF.

The chain has TRBV15 and TRBJ2-7; 9 positions match TRBD2. Unmatched junction bases numbered 6, after V lost 5 bases and J lost 4 bases. The CDR3 covers 14 residues. CDR1 is LNHNV, CDR2 YYDKDF, per germline (reference sequence). CDR3 sequence (DNA): TGTGCCACCAGCGGGGGACTAGCACTATACGAGCAGTACTTC. Translating gives CATSGGLALYEQYF. The full variable domain, its missing parts supplied by reference TRBV15 and TRBJ2-7, is DAMVIQNPRYQVTQFGKPVTLSCSQTLNHNVMYWYQQKSSQAPKLLFHYYDKDFNNEADTPDNFQSRRPNTSFCFLDIRSPGLGDTAMYLCATSGGLALYEQYFGPGTRLTVT.

This clonotype was picked up a small number of times. The chain has TRBV5-1 and TRBJ2-7, with D possibly being TRBD1 (6 bases). V was pared by 6 bases and J by 6 bases, with 16 bases between. This CDR3 comprises 13 residues. Germline CDR1 SGHRS, CDR2 YFSETQ. CDR3: CASNPAGASEQYF. CDR3 coding DNA: TGCGCCAGCAATCCGGCAGGGGCTTCCGAGCAGTACTTC.

This clonotype was seen only once. The gene calls are TRBV3-1 and TRBJ1-1; weak D call: TRBD1 (5 bases). Per the germline V gene, CDR1 is LGHDT and CDR2 is YNNKEL (reference sequence). The CDR3 is 19 residues long. Trimming removed 2 bases at V and 5 bases at J, with 27 bases between. The CDR3 DNA sequence: TGTGCCAGCAGCCAAATCCGCTTCACGCCGGAGGGGATACGTACTGAAGCTTTCTTT. It translates to CASSQIRFTPEGIRTEAFF. Variable domain in full (rest from reference TRBV3-1 and TRBJ1-1): DTAVSQTPKYLVTQMGNDKSIKCEQNLGHDTMYWYKQDSKKFLKIMFSYNNKELIINETVPNRFSPKSPDKAHLNLHINSLELGDSAVYFCASSQIRFTPEGIRTEAFFGQGTRLTVV.

The chain recombines TRBV6-5 with TRBJ2-3, with 11 bases fitting TRBD1. This CDR3 has 16 amino acids. Germline loops: CDR1 MNHEY, CDR2 SVGAGI. V gave up 0 bases and J gave up 5 bases; unmatched junction bases: 4. The CDR3 loop reads CASSYSAGQGGDTQYF. For the CDR3, the DNA is TGTGCCAGCAGTTACTCGGCGGGACAGGGGGGAGATACGCAGTATTTT.

Many counts were recorded for this clonotype. V is TRBV5-1 and J is TRBJ2-2; no firm D call. Per germline, CDR1 SGHRS and CDR2 YFSETQ. V lost 4 bases and J 3 bases, leaving 4 bases between the germline ends. CDR3 length equals 12 residues. CDR3 sequence reads: CASSDDTGELFF. In DNA, the CDR3 is TGCGCCAGCAGCGACGACACCGGGGAGCTGTTTTTT.

This chain links TRBV6-5 with TRBJ1-1; D unclear. The CDR3 is made up of 15 amino acids. The germline CDR1 and CDR2 sequences are MNHEY and SVGAGI. With 3 bases removed from V and 11 bases from J, the gap between germline ends came to 22 bases. Here the CDR3 DNA reads TGTGCCAGCAGTTATAGGAGTTCAGGCCGAAAGGTGGCTTTCTTT. Amino acids: CASSYRSSGRKVAFF.

The J gene is TRBJ2-1, the V gene TRBV6-2 or TRBV6-3; the D gene could be TRBD1 or TRBD2 (6 bases each). The CDR3 length is 12 residues. Per germline, CDR1 MNHEY and CDR2 SVGEGT. Trimming shortened V by 7 bases and J by 12 bases, and 16 bases separated the two germline ends. Here the CDR3 reads CASTQGGRRQFF. CDR3 coding DNA: TGTGCCAGCACCCAAGGGGGGCGAAGGCAGTTCTTC.

V and J are TRBV5-1 and TRBJ1-3; no firm D call. The germline CDR1 and CDR2 sequences are SGHRS and YFSETQ. This CDR3 has 16 residues. V lost 4 bases to trimming and J lost 0 bases, with 14 bases between them. The CDR3 DNA follows: TGCGCCAGCAGCCCTGGGGTTCGGTCCTCTGGAAACACCATATATTTT. Translated, it gives CASSPGVRSSGNTIYF. Filled out from reference TRBV5-1 and TRBJ1-3, the complete variable domain reads KAGVTQTPRYLIKTRGQQVTLSCSPISGHRSVSWYQQTPGQGLQFLFEYFSETQRNKGNFPGRFSGRQFSNSRSEMNVSTLELGDSALYLCASSPGVRSSGNTIYFGEGSWLTVV.

This clonotype has ten or more counts. The V and J genes are TRBV6-6 and TRBJ2-7; D uncertain. Per germline, CDR1 MNHNY and CDR2 SVGAGI (reference sequence). The length of the CDR3 is 11 residues. V shed 2 bases and J shed 9 bases, with 8 bases lying between them. CDR3 protein: CASSYGSGQYV. The CDR3 bases are TGTGCCAGCAGTTACGGTTCCGGGCAGTACGTC.

This clonotype was counted between two and nine times. The J gene is TRBJ1-2, the V gene TRBV3-1; no clear D. The CDR3 sequence is 16 residues long. Germline loops: CDR1 LGHDT, CDR2 YNNKEL (reference sequence). V gave up 0 bases and J gave up 4 bases, with 15 bases separating them. In DNA form, the CDR3 reads TGTGCCAGCAGCCAAGAGGCAGCGGCCCGTTCCTATGGCTACACCTTC. Translating it yields CASSQEAAARSYGYTF.

This clonotype was seen many times. J is TRBJ2-3 and V is TRBV4-3, with D tentatively TRBD1 or TRBD2 (5 bases each). Germline loops: CDR1 LGHNA, CDR2 YSLEER. There are 14 residues in the CDR3. The V and J ends lost 3 bases and 2 bases respectively, with 9 bases between them. The CDR3 loop reads CASSHGGFTDTQYF. DNA for the CDR3: TGCGCCAGCAGCCATGGGGGTTTCACAGATACGCAGTATTTT.

This clonotype showed up just a few times. Here the CDR3 reads CASSSSGGPPQQFF. The CDR3 DNA reads TGTGCCAGCAGCTCTAGCGGGGGGCCCCCGCAGCAGTTCTTC. The J gene is TRBJ2-1, the V gene TRBV7-3; 11 nucleotides line up with TRBD2. Germline-derived CDR1 and CDR2 are SGHTA and FQGTGA. The CDR3 is 14 residues long. Trimming cost V 4 bases and J 11 bases; bases outside gene matches: 7.

This clonotype was observed many times. CDR3 sequence: CASSSSGVYNEQFF. CDR3 in DNA: TGTGCCAGCAGCTCTAGCGGGGTCTACAATGAGCAGTTCTTC. The chain links TRBV12-3 or TRBV12-4 to TRBJ2-1; 9 bases line up with TRBD2. With 6 bases clipped from V and 3 bases from J, the junction kept 3 bases outside the gene matches. The CDR3 length is 14 residues.

This clonotype was detected a few times. This rearrangement joins TRBV6-5 to TRBJ1-5; perhaps TRBD1 as D (6 bases). This CDR3 region has 16 residues. Trimming pared 4 bases from V and 4 bases from J, leaving 17 bases between. CDR1 is MNHEY and CDR2 is SVGAGI in the germline V gene. The CDR3 DNA sequence: TGTGCCAGCAGTTCTCAAGGGCAGGGGAGAAATCAGCCCCAGCATTTT. Residues: CASSSQGQGRNQPQHF.

J is TRBJ2-1 and V is TRBV7-3, with 7 bases matching TRBD2. The V gene end was trimmed by 2 bases and the J gene end by 2 bases; junction bases not matched to a gene: 6. The V gene's germline CDR1 is SGHTA and CDR2 FQGTGA. The length of the CDR3 is 16 residues. In DNA form, the CDR3 reads TGTGCCAGCAGCTTAGGGGGGGGTGCCACCTACAATGAGCAGTTCTTC. This sequence encodes CASSLGGGATYNEQFF.

This clonotype came up a few times. This chain uses TRBV6-2 or TRBV6-3 with TRBJ2-7; 11 nucleotides match TRBD1. This CDR3 has 15 residues. CDR1 is MNHEY, CDR2 SVGEGT, per germline. V lost 3 bases, J lost 6 bases, and 7 bases stayed unmatched. This chain's CDR3 is CASSYAGQGEFEQYV. The CDR3 region has the DNA TGTGCCAGCAGTTATGCGGGACAGGGGGAATTCGAGCAGTACGTC.

This clonotype was counted a few times. This chain links TRBV18 with TRBJ1-5; 8 nucleotides match TRBD1. J lost 4 bases, V lost 3 bases, and 11 bases had no gene match. The CDR3 length is 17 residues. Germline V gene lookup returns CDR1 KGHSH and CDR2 LQKENI. CDR3 sequence (DNA): TGTGCCAGCTCACCCCAGGGGGGACAGGCGCCGAATCAGCCCCAGCATTTT. It is translated as CASSPQGGQAPNQPQHF.

This clonotype has more than one count but fewer than ten. V is TRBV5-6 and J is TRBJ1-5, with D possibly TRBD1 on 6 matching bases. The germline V gene encodes CDR1 SGHDT and CDR2 YYEEEE. The V and J ends lost 0 bases and 7 bases respectively, with 17 bases between them. This CDR3 comprises 16 residues. The CDR3 here is CASSLEGGDGTQPQHF. Here the CDR3 DNA reads TGTGCCAGCAGCTTGGAAGGAGGGGACGGGACACAGCCCCAGCATTTT.